A selection of T cell receptor beta chains follows, all from one sample in a study of spatial heterogeneity in lung cancer. TCRdb re-analysed the 5' RACE reads in MiXCR, keeping a single row per CDR3 protein. The sample lists about 30,000 distinct CDR3 sequences; 7.5% to 9.5% were seen once. Sample: PBMCs, taken at surgery. The receptors shown here come from a female donor with early-stage non-small cell lung cancer. Both conserved end residues are part of each CDR3. The order of the fields is D gene, J gene, V gene, clone size, CDR3 DNA, CDR3 protein. D genes are given only for firm matches. Clone size appears in some rows only: once, few, many, or a class for an expanded clone.

D gene: NA
J gene: TRBJ1-2
V gene: TRBV6-2/TRBV6-3
clone size: many
CDR3 DNA: TGTGCCAGCAGAAAGGACAGCCCTTTATATGGCTACACCTTC
CDR3 protein: CASRKDSPLYGYTF

D gene: TRBD2
J gene: TRBJ2-5
V gene: TRBV5-5
clone size: many
CDR3 DNA: TGTGCCAGCACCTTATCCGGGACTAGCGGCCAAGAGACCCAGTACTTC
CDR3 protein: CASTLSGTSGQETQYF

D gene: NA
J gene: TRBJ1-1
V gene: TRBV21-1
clone size: NA
CDR3 DNA: TGTGCCAGCAGCAAAGCGGCCAGGGAACGCACTGAAGCTTTCTTT
CDR3 protein: CASSKAARERTEAFF

D gene: NA
J gene: TRBJ2-5
V gene: TRBV7-3
clone size: NA
CDR3 DNA: TGTGCCAGCAGCTCGAGACGGGGGGAGACCCAGTACTTC
CDR3 protein: CASSSRRGETQYF

D gene: NA
J gene: TRBJ2-3
V gene: TRBV5-1
clone size: NA
CDR3 DNA: TGCGCCAGCAGCTTCGGGCACAGGGACACAGATACGCAGTATTTT
CDR3 protein: CASSFGHRDTDTQYF

D gene: TRBD2
J gene: TRBJ2-5
V gene: TRBV6-2/TRBV6-3
clone size: NA
CDR3 DNA: TGTGCCAGCAGTTACAGCGGGAGGGCCGTTGAGACCCAGTACTTC
CDR3 protein: CASSYSGRAVETQYF

D gene: NA
J gene: TRBJ2-3
V gene: TRBV18
clone size: NA
CDR3 DNA: TGTGCCAGCTCATCCACCCAGCCAAATACGCAGTATTTT
CDR3 protein: CASSSTQPNTQYF

D gene: TRBD2
J gene: TRBJ2-1
V gene: TRBV7-2
clone size: many
CDR3 DNA: TGTGCCAGCAGCCGGACTAGCGGGAGGAATATGGCTAATGAGCAGTTCTTC
CDR3 protein: CASSRTSGRNMANEQFF

D gene: NA
J gene: TRBJ2-5
V gene: TRBV5-6
clone size: few
CDR3 DNA: TGTGCCAGCAGCTCCTCTGGGGACGGGGAGACCCAGTACTTC
CDR3 protein: CASSSSGDGETQYF

D gene: TRBD1
J gene: TRBJ1-1
V gene: TRBV24-1
clone size: NA
CDR3 DNA: TGTGCCACCAGTGACCAAACAGGGGGCCGGACTGAAGCTTTCTTT
CDR3 protein: CATSDQTGGRTEAFF

D gene: NA
J gene: TRBJ2-2
V gene: TRBV19
clone size: few
CDR3 DNA: TGTGCCAGTTCGGCGATCATCGGGGAGCTGTTTTTT
CDR3 protein: CASSAIIGELFF

D gene: NA
J gene: TRBJ2-5
V gene: TRBV7-2
clone size: many
CDR3 DNA: TGTGCCAGCAGCTTAGTCACAGGATTGGAGACCCAGTACTTC
CDR3 protein: CASSLVTGLETQYF

D gene: TRBD2
J gene: TRBJ2-7
V gene: TRBV19
clone size: few
CDR3 DNA: TGTGCCAGTATGGAACTAGCGGGCGGACTAGGGGAGCAGTACTTC
CDR3 protein: CASMELAGGLGEQYF

D gene: NA
J gene: TRBJ2-6
V gene: TRBV29-1
clone size: many
CDR3 DNA: TGCAGCGTTGGGGATCCGCTGCTCTCTGGGGCCAACGTCCTGACTTTC
CDR3 protein: CSVGDPLLSGANVLTF

D gene: TRBD1
J gene: TRBJ1-4
V gene: TRBV5-5
clone size: many
CDR3 DNA: TGTGCCAGCAGCGACTGGGAGGGACAGTCCAATGAAAAACTGTTTTTT
CDR3 protein: CASSDWEGQSNEKLFF

D gene: NA
J gene: TRBJ1-5
V gene: TRBV19
clone size: NA
CDR3 DNA: TGTGCCAGTAGTTCTCAGAATCAGCCCCAGCATTTT
CDR3 protein: CASSSQNQPQHF

D gene: NA
J gene: TRBJ2-1
V gene: TRBV5-1
clone size: many
CDR3 DNA: TGCGCCAGCAGCTTGTTCCCCTCCTACAATGAGCAGTTCTTC
CDR3 protein: CASSLFPSYNEQFF

D gene: TRBD2
J gene: TRBJ2-7
V gene: TRBV5-1
clone size: many
CDR3 DNA: TGCGCCAGCAGCTTTGGCGGGAGCTCCTACGAGCAGTACTTC
CDR3 protein: CASSFGGSSYEQYF

D gene: NA
J gene: TRBJ1-4
V gene: TRBV5-4
clone size: many
CDR3 DNA: TGTGCCAGCAGCGCATGGGGTGAAAAACTGTTTTTT
CDR3 protein: CASSAWGEKLFF

D gene: NA
J gene: TRBJ2-6
V gene: TRBV27
clone size: many
CDR3 DNA: TGTGCCAGCAGTTTAGGGCAGGACCACTCTGGGGCCAACGTCCTGACTTTC
CDR3 protein: CASSLGQDHSGANVLTF